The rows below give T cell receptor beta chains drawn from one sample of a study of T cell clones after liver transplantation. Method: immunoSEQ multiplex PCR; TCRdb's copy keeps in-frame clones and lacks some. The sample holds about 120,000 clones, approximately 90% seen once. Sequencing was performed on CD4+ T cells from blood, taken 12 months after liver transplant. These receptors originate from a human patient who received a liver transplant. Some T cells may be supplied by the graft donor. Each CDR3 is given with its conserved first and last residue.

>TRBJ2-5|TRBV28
CASSFKETQYF
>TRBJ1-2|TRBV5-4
CASSFRDRVNYGYTF
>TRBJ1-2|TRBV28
CASSLGPGNYGYTF
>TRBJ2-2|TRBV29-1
CSVGYRVATGELFF
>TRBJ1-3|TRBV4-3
CASSQEGSGNTIYF
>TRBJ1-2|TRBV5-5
CASSLDIPSYGYTF
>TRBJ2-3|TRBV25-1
CASSLRLRPPRGAQYF
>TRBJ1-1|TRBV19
CASSQGRTEAFF
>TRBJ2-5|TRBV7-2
CASSPKAQETQYF
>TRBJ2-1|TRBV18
CASSPIAGVGNEQFF
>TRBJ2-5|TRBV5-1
CASSLEDRGQETQYF
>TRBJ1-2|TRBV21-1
CARHTGHVGYTF
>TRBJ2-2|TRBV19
CASSIRLAGASSRWAGELFF
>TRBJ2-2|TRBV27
CASSAGRSGGTGELFF
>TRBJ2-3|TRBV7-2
CASSFSGNTDTQYF
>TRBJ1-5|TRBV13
CASSLGGSNQPQHF
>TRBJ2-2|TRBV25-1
CASRQENTGELFF
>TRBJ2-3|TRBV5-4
CASSSGTQSTDTQYF
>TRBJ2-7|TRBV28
CASSSSGARQYF
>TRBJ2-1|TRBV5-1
CASSAMTSGQNNEQFF
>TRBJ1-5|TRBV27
CASSLYGLSNQPQHF
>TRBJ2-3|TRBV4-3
CASSQAGEVNTQYF
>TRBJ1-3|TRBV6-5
CASSYKGWFDTIYF
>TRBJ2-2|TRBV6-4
CASRQGSTGELFF
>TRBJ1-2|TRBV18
CASSTGVTYGYTF
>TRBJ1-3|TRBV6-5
CASSLTASSGNTIYF
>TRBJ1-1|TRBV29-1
CSVDWTGGAFF
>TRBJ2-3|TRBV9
CASSVDGSSTDTQYF
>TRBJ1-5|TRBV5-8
CASSLGQHSNQPQHF
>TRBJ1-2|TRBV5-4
CASSQGSFYLGGYTF
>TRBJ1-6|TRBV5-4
CASSSGQGVSPLHF
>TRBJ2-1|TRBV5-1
CASSLSTGTGHEQFF
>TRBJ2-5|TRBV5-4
CASSFRLSQETQYF
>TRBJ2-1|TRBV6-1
CASSHERGVEQFF
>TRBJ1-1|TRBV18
CASSPRDRGTEAFF
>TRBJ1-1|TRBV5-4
CASSLLDSPGAAFF
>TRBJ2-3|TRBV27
CASSLSRGASGLHINTQYF
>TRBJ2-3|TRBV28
CASSAHQPTDTQYF
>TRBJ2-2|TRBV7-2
CASAAREWGTGELFF
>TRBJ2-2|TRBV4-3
CASSQGPITGELFF
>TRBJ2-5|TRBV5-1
CASSLTSAQETQYF
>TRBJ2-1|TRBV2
CASSRPPDSNGEQFF
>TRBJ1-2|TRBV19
CASKSEGERIPYGYTF
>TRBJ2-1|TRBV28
CASSPLPQYYNEQFF
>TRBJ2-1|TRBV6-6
CASSSGPGQGILF
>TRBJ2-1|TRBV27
CASSSHRDPRYNEQFF
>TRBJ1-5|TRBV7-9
CASSLSDRGLNQPQHF
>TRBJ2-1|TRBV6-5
CASSYGLAGGEQFF
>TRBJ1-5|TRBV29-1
CSARTGENQPQHF
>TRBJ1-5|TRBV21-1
CASSKGNGISNQPQHF
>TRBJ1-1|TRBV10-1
CASSPGPTNTEAFF
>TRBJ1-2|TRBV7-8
CASSLMIWGARGGYTF
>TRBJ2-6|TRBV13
CASSLRKTSSIPGANVLTF
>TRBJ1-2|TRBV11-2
CASSLALGQGGGYTF